Below are 19 T cell receptor beta chains sequenced from a single sample in a study of a mutant IDH1 vaccine in newly diagnosed glioma. Time point described: week 35, safety follow-up. Mutant IDH1 20-mer peptide, at 300 ug, made up each vaccine dose, with topical imiquimod. TCRdb's copy holds only in-frame clones and misses some; the assay was immunoSEQ multiplex PCR. The profile shows 68,000 or so clones, roughly 84% of them singletons. These receptors' antigens are unknown. Specimen: PBMCs, collected from a glioma patient whose treatment included an IDH1 peptide vaccine. The receptors stem from a man younger than 35 with glioma.

The chain links TRBV6-5 to TRBJ1-3; no definite D call. Germline loops: CDR1 MNHEY, CDR2 SVGAGI. The CDR3 loop spans 15 amino acids. Deletions cut 5 bases from V and 0 bases from J, with 11 bases between. The CDR3 protein is CASSLTPFSGNTIYF. Written as DNA, the CDR3 is TGTGCCAGCAGTCTAACTCCTTTCTCTGGAAACACCATATATTTT.

V gene TRBV6-6 combines with J gene TRBJ1-4; D may be TRBD1 (6 bases). Per the germline V gene, CDR1 is MNHNY and CDR2 is SVGAGI (reference sequence). The CDR3 covers 13 residues. The V and J ends lost 0 bases and 8 bases respectively, with 7 bases between them. In DNA, the CDR3 is TGTGCCAGCAGTTACTCCGGACAGGAAAAACTGTTTTTT. Protein product: CASSYSGQEKLFF.

The chain recombines TRBV5-5 with TRBJ2-5; tentative D call: TRBD2 (5 bases). Trimming took 4 bases from V and 3 from J, leaving 16 bases between them. The CDR3 runs 15 residues. CDR1 and CDR2 (germline): SGHKS, YYEKEE (reference sequence). The CDR3 bases are TGTGCCAGCAGCGGGCCGGGGTTAAGTAAAGAGACCCAGTACTTC. It specifies CASSGPGLSKETQYF.

The rearrangement links TRBV18 to TRBJ1-5; 9 positions agree with TRBD1. The CDR3 spans 12 residues. CDR1 is KGHSH and CDR2 is LQKENI in the germline V gene. V lost 4 bases, J lost 11 bases, and 3 bases stayed unmatched. CDR3 DNA sequence: TGTGCCAGCTCACGGACAGGGGAAGCCCAGCATTTT. Translation: CASSRTGEAQHF.

The chain couples TRBV11-3 to TRBJ2-3; D may be TRBD2 (6 bases). The CDR3 sequence is 15 residues long. Trimming took 0 bases from V and 4 from J, leaving 11 bases between them. CDR1 and CDR2 (germline): SGHNT, YENEEA. CDR3 in amino acids: CASSLDGGVSDTQYF. The CDR3 coding sequence is TGTGCCAGCAGCTTAGATGGAGGGGTTTCAGATACGCAGTATTTT.

The rearrangement links TRBV5-1 to TRBJ1-3, with D tentatively TRBD1 (6 bases). V lost 3 bases and J lost 1, with 17 bases in between. Germline V lookup: CDR1 SGHRS, CDR2 YFSETQ. The CDR3 totals 17 residues. The CDR3 DNA sequence: TGCGCCAGCAGCTCTTTTCGGGGGGGGGCATCTGGAAACACCATATATTTT. This gives the protein CASSSFRGGASGNTIYF.

The V gene is TRBV23-1, the J gene TRBJ1-1; a possible D gene is TRBD1 (5 bases). TRBV23-1 is an ORF; its function is uncertain. V lost 6 bases and J 1 base, leaving 12 bases between the germline ends. The CDR3 extends over 14 amino acids. The CDR3 nucleotides read TGCGCCAGCAGACTTCAACAGGAGAACACTGAAGCTTTCTTT. It encodes CASRLQQENTEAFF.

The J gene is TRBJ2-3, the V gene TRBV15, with D possibly being TRBD1 or TRBD2 (5 bases each). Trimming took off 3 bases at V and 2 bases at J, with 9 bases between the two ends. The CDR3 is 14 residues long. Germline lookup yields CDR1 LNHNV and CDR2 YYDKDF (reference sequence). The CDR3 protein is CATSSGGITDTQYF. The CDR3 DNA follows: TGTGCCACCAGCAGTGGGGGTATCACAGATACGCAGTATTTT.

The chain employs TRBV7-2 and TRBJ1-1; D unresolved. V was cut by 5 bases and J by 7 bases, with 20 bases left in between. The germline V gene encodes CDR1 SGHTA and CDR2 FQGNSA. CDR3 length: 15 residues. The CDR3: CASSGRVGPWNEAFF. The CDR3 DNA reads as TGTGCCAGCAGCGGCCGGGTCGGTCCGTGGAATGAAGCTTTCTTT.

The V gene is TRBV7-3, the J gene TRBJ2-5; no reliable D call. CDR3 length equals 14 residues. Trimming removed 5 bases at V and 5 bases at J, with 15 bases between. Germline CDR1 and CDR2: SGHTA and FQGTGA. This CDR3 is CASSQAANSETQYF. The CDR3, as DNA: TGTGCCAGCAGCCAGGCCGCCAACTCGGAGACCCAGTACTTC.

The chain joins TRBV7-9 to TRBJ1-1, with TRBD1 as a possible D gene (6 bases). The CDR3 is 10 residues long. V lost 8 bases and J lost 8, with 9 bases in between. Germline V lookup: CDR1 SEHNR, CDR2 FQNEAQ (reference sequence). The CDR3 region has the DNA TGTGCCAGCGGCGACAGGGAAGCTTTCTTT. Translating it yields CASGDREAFF.

The chain carries TRBV7-9 and TRBJ2-7, with TRBD2 matching 8 bases. Trimming removed 4 bases from V and 6 bases from J; junction bases left unmatched: 5. CDR3 length equals 13 residues. Germline V gene data show CDR1 as SEHNR and CDR2 as FQNEAQ (reference sequence). The CDR3 DNA sequence: TGTGCCAGCAGCTCCGGACTAGCAGGCGAGCAGTACTTC. Amino acid sequence: CASSSGLAGEQYF.

The chain links TRBV20-1 to TRBJ1-1, with no clear D. Germline values: CDR1 DFQATT, CDR2 SNEGSKA (reference sequence). The CDR3 sequence is 8 residues long. The germline V and J ends were trimmed by 7 bases and 6 bases, with 3 bases remaining between them. The CDR3 reads CSGAEAFF. DNA for the CDR3: TGCAGTGGAGCTGAAGCTTTCTTT.

The chain links TRBV9 to TRBJ2-3; D remains ambiguous. This CDR3 spans 13 amino acids. Germline V gene lookup returns CDR1 SGDLS and CDR2 YYNGEE. Trimming removed 0 bases from V and 2 bases from J, with 4 bases in between. CDR3 region: CASSVAPTDTQYF. The DNA for the CDR3 is TGTGCCAGCAGCGTAGCCCCCACAGATACGCAGTATTTT.

This sequence joins TRBV7-9 and TRBJ2-7; unclear D gene. Between the trimmed V and J ends, which lost 5 bases and 6 bases, there was a span of 8 bases. The CDR3 runs 11 residues. Germline CDR1 and CDR2: SEHNR and FQNEAQ (reference sequence). The DNA for the CDR3 is TGTGCCAGCAGCCTTGGTACCGAGCAGTACTTC. Amino acid sequence: CASSLGTEQYF. Based on the CDR3 plus reference TRBV7-9 and TRBJ2-7, the full variable domain is DTGVSQNPRHKITKRGQNVTFRCDPISEHNRLYWYRQTLGQGPEFLTYFQNEAQLEKSRLLSDRFSAERPKGSFSTLEIQRTEQGDSAMYLCASSLGTEQYFGPGTRLTVT.

This clone has only one observation. This chain uses TRBV7-8 with TRBJ2-3; D gene uncertain. Germline lookup yields CDR1 SGHVS and CDR2 FQNEAQ. Trimming removed 1 base at V and 0 bases at J, with 8 bases between. This CDR3 contains 15 residues. This CDR3 reads CASSLGPTSTDTQYF. The CDR3 DNA reads as TGTGCCAGCAGCTTAGGCCCCACAAGCACAGATACGCAGTATTTT. The complete variable domain, with remaining parts taken from reference TRBV7-8 and TRBJ2-3, reads GAGVSQSPRYKVAKRGQDVALRCDPISGHVSLFWYQQALGQGPEFLTYFQNEAQLDKSGLPSDRFFAERPEGSVSTLKIQRTQQEDSAVYLCASSLGPTSTDTQYFGPGTRLTVL.

The chain is built from TRBV5-1 and TRBJ2-2; D not certain. In germline, CDR1 is SGHRS, CDR2 YFSETQ. CDR3 length: 16 amino acids. Trimming pared 4 bases from V and 6 bases from J, leaving 19 bases between. The CDR3 bases are TGCGCCAGCAGCCCTTCTGAGGCTAGACCAGCCGGGGAGCTGTTTTTT. It specifies CASSPSEARPAGELFF.

The chain uses TRBV6-6 and TRBJ2-1; the match to TRBD2 covers 7 bases. The V and J ends lost 4 bases and 3 bases, in that order; junction bases with no gene match: 6. The CDR3 contains 15 residues. Germline CDR1 MNHNY, CDR2 SVGAGI (reference sequence). As DNA, the CDR3 is TGTGCCAGCAGTTCACGACTAGCAGGCTACAATGAGCAGTTCTTC. Encoded protein: CASSSRLAGYNEQFF.

The J gene is TRBJ2-7, the V gene TRBV14; 11 nucleotides agree with TRBD1. V shed 0 bases and J 2 bases; nucleotides not matched to a gene: 3. This CDR3 region has 16 residues. Germline CDR1 SGHDN, CDR2 FVKESK. The CDR3 coding sequence is TGTGCCAGCAGCCAAGACCTGGGACAGGGGGCCTACGAGCAGTACTTC. It yields the protein CASSQDLGQGAYEQYF.